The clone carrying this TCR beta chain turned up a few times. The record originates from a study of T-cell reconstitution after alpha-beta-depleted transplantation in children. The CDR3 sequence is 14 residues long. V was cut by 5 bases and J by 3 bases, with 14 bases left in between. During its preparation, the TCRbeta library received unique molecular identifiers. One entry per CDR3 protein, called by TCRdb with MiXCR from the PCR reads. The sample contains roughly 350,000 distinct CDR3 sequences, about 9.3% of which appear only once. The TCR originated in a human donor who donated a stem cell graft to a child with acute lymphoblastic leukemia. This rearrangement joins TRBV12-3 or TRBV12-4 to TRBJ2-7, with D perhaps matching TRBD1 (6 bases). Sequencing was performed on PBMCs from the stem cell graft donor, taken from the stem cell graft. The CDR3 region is CASSLSQGNYEQYF. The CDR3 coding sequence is TGTGCCAGCAGTCTGTCCCAGGGGAACTACGAGCAGTACTTC.